This T cell receptor (beta chain) is from a study of blood T cell repertoires in COVID-19 (dated by TCRdb to 2020 to 2021). In terms of the full investigation: Samples from collaborators originated in the United States, Italy and Spain and spanned both the acute and convalescent phases of COVID-19. The prospective study material was composed of cDNA or gDNA derived from T cells, B-cell-depleted T cells, or PBMCs. Subjects who had been exposed to COVID-19, were actively infected with it, or had recovered from it provided the deeply sampled blood TCRbeta repertoires that made up the dataset. The repertoires were made available in a free public database intended to serve as a resource for research on the immune response to SARS-CoV-2. The samples were drawn from two sources: the first 160 participants of the ongoing ImmuneRACE study, and 1,200 or so subjects contributed by 6 global collaborators. A de-identified subject ID, COVID-19 status, age in years and sex were almost always included in the sample metadata. Where HLA class I and class II types were available, the types were taken from metadata supplied by the sample provider, not from assay-based typing. Broader findings and caveats from the paper: The quantity of clinical and demographic metadata differed by source and by participant and was supplied without curation.

The CDR3 numbers 18 residues from cysteine through phenylalanine. The DNA shown is the 54-base CDR3, in frame from base 1. Regarding this clone: The antigen this receptor binds is unknown. Base quality data are lacking; no much larger clone is found one base away.

TCRbeta CDR3 regions were amplified from genomic DNA by means of the immunoSEQ Assay, a bias-controlled multiplex PCR. On the study's bioinformatics: The number of nucleated cells in each sample was estimated by amplification of reference gene primers within the assay. To quantify the absolute abundance of each unique TCRbeta CDR3 rearrangement, sequence reads were collapsed and filtered. For each sample, productive Simpson clonality was calculated as the square root of Simpson's diversity index over productive rearrangements. TCRdb carries this immuneACCESS record with in-frame sequences only. Its versions omit some clonotypes, under half of them owing to an unresolved V gene in the studies checked, with the rest unexplained. For V, J and clone size, that table is used; D and trimming come from the DNA. This sample is represented by 250,000 to 350,000 clones; over 80% of them were singletons. Jointly, the top ten make up around 4% of the sample.

Each collaborating institution followed its own protocols to collect whole blood in K2EDTA tubes. Collaborator samples were shipped for TCRbeta analysis as frozen whole blood, isolated PBMCs, or DNA extracted from either sample type. The TCR comes from a woman aged 50 to 60 with active or convalescent COVID-19. The sequence is built from TRBV21-1 and TRBJ2-7; TRBD1, the table's D call, lacks a check against the DNA. TRBV21-1 is classified as a pseudogene. The specimen sequenced was peripheral blood. The CDR3 protein is CASSKRRAGGEVDYEQYF. The DNA sequence follows: TGTGCCAGCAGCAAAAGGAGGGCAGGGGGCGAGGTGGACTACGAGCAGTACTTC.